This entry concerns a single T cell receptor (beta chain). What it binds is unknown. The entry originates in a study of vaccination effects on CD4 cells after COVID-19. Under the ViraFEST assay, PBMC were stimulated with viral peptide pools so that antigen-specific CD4+ T cells expanded. Sequencing was performed afterwards. After roughly ten days in culture, the CD4+ T cells were isolated. No vaccinee had earlier SARS-CoV-2 infection, and nucleocapsid antibodies were negative. The culture medium for 2 million or so PBMC per well included about 9.2 IU/ml IL-2 and around 9.9 ug/ml peptides. Study outcomes and limitations: Early timepoints after infection were absent, and convalescent patients were few in the study. Late post-vaccination, clones induced by infection and those induced by vaccine underwent marked clonal contraction.

Repertoires were generated with immunoSEQ multiplex PCR, while TCRdb's copy carries only in-frame clones and drops some. The data contain about 71,000 clones, roughly 78% of them singletons. This receptor was obtained from a human donor who received a COVID-19 vaccine. Material: CD4+ T cells from PBMCs cultured with HCoV-OC43 spike peptides, obtained before COVID-19 vaccination. Subset described: HCoV-OC43 spike overlapping peptide pool stimulation.

The CDR3 sequence: CASSYWGQETQYF. The CDR3 DNA follows: TGTGCCAGCAGTTACTGGGGTCAAGAGACCCAGTACTTC. The chain has TRBV6-6 and TRBJ2-5; the D is unclear. Germline lookup yields CDR1 MNHNY and CDR2 SVGAGI (reference sequence). The length of the CDR3 is 13 residues. V lost 1 base to trimming and J lost 2 bases, with 5 bases between them.